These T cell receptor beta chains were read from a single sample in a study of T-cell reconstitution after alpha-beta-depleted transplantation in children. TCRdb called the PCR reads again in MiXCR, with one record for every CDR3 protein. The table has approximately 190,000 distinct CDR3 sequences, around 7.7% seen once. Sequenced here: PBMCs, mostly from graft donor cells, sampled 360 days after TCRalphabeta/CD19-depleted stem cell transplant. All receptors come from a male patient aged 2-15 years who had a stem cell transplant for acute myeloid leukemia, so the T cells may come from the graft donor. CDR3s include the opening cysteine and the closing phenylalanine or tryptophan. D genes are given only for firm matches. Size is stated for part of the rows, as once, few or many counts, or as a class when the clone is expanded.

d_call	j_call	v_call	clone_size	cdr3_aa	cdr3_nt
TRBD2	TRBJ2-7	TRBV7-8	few	CASSPRTSGRARAYEQYF	TGTGCCAGCAGCCCACGGACTAGCGGGAGGGCCCGGGCCTACGAGCAGTACTTC
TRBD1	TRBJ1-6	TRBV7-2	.	CASSIGQAGNSPLHF	TGTGCCAGCAGCATCGGACAGGCGGGGAATTCACCCCTCCACTTT
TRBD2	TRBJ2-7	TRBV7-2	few	CASSSGTSGRNEQYF	TGTGCCAGCAGCTCGGGGACTAGCGGGCGTAACGAGCAGTACTTC
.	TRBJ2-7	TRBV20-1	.	CSAGASYEQYF	TGCAGTGCTGGGGCGTCCTACGAGCAGTACTTC
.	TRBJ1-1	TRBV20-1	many	CSARDTSRTEAFF	TGCAGTGCTAGGGACACCTCGAGGACTGAAGCTTTCTTT
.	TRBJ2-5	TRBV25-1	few	CASSEGSGHNQETQYF	TGTGCCAGCAGTGAAGGGTCAGGCCACAACCAAGAGACCCAGTACTTC
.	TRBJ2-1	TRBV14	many	CASSRGRREEREQFF	TGTGCCAGCAGTCGAGGGAGAAGGGAAGAAAGGGAGCAGTTCTTC
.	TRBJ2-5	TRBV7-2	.	CASSLSTQETQYF	TGTGCCAGCAGCTTATCAACCCAAGAGACCCAGTACTTC
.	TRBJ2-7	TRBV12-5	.	CASGLGGSTHEQYF	TGTGCTAGTGGTTTGGGGGGTAGCACTCACGAGCAGTACTTC
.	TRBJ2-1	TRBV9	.	CASSVAVSAGSVRVNEQFF	TGTGCCAGCAGCGTAGCCGTTTCTGCTGGTTCCGTCCGGGTCAATGAGCAGTTCTTC
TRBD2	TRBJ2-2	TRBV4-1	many	CASKPSGSGTGELFF	TGCGCCAGCAAACCCAGCGGGAGTGGCACCGGGGAGCTGTTTTTT
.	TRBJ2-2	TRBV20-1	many	CSARPGSNTGELFF	TGCAGTGCTAGACCGGGGTCGAACACCGGGGAGCTGTTTTTT
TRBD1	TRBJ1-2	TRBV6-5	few	CASSNGQVRSTF	TGTGCCAGCAGCAATGGACAGGTTCGTTCCACCTTC
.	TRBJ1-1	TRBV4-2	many	CASSQDVGGGTEAFF	TGTGCCAGCAGCCAAGACGTCGGCGGGGGCACTGAAGCTTTCTTT
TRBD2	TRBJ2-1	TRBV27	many	CASSLSRTSARYNEQFF	TGTGCCAGCAGTTTATCCCGGACTAGTGCCCGCTACAATGAGCAGTTCTTC
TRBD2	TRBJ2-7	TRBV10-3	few	CAISEISGSSYEQYF	TGTGCCATCAGTGAGATTAGCGGGAGCTCCTACGAGCAGTACTTC
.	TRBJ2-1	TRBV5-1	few	CASRNGWGAQDEQFF	TGCGCCAGCAGAAATGGATGGGGGGCTCAGGATGAGCAGTTCTTC
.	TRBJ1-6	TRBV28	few	CASTEGVNSPLHF	TGTGCCAGCACTGAAGGCGTTAATTCACCCCTCCACTTT
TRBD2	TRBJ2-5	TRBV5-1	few	CASSLRTSEETQYF	TGCGCCAGCAGCTTGCGGACTAGCGAAGAGACCCAGTACTTC
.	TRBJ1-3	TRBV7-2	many	CASSLSGTRGAGNTIYF	TGTGCCAGCAGCTTAAGTGGCACGAGGGGCGCCGGAAACACCATATATTTT
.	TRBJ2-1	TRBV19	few	CASSIPFRGPLRDEQFF	TGTGCCAGTAGTATCCCATTTCGGGGGCCACTTAGGGATGAGCAGTTCTTC
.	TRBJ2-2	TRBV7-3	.	CASSLMAAANTGELFF	TGTGCCAGCAGCTTAATGGCAGCCGCGAACACCGGGGAGCTGTTTTTT
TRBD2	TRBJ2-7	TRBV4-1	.	CASSQEAWTGLARAYEQYF	TGCGCCAGCAGCCAAGAGGCTTGGACGGGACTAGCGAGAGCCTACGAGCAGTACTTC
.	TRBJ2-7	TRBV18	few	CASSTVGYEQYF	TGTGCCAGCTCAACGGTAGGTTACGAGCAGTACTTC
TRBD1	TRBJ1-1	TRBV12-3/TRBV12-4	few	CASSWGVGGGTEAFF	TGTGCCAGCAGTTGGGGGGTAGGGGGCGGCACTGAAGCTTTCTTT